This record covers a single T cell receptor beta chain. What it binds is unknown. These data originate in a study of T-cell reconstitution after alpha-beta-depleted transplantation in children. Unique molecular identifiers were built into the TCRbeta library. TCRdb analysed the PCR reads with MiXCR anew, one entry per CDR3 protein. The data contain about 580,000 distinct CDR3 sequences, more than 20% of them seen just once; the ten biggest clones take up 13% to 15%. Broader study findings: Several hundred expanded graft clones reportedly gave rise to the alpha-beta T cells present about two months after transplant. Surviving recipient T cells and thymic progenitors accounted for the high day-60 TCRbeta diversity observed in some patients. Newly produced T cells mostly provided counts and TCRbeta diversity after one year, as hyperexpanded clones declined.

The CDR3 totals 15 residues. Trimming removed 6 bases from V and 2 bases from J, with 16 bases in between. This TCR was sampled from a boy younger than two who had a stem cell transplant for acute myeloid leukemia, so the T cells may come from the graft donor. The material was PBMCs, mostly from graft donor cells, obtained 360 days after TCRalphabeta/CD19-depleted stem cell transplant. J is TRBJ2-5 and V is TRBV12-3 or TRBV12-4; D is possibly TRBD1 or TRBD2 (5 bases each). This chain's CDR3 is CASSLWGTVQETQYF. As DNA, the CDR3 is TGTGCCAGCAGCCTTTGGGGGACGGTACAAGAGACCCAGTACTTC.